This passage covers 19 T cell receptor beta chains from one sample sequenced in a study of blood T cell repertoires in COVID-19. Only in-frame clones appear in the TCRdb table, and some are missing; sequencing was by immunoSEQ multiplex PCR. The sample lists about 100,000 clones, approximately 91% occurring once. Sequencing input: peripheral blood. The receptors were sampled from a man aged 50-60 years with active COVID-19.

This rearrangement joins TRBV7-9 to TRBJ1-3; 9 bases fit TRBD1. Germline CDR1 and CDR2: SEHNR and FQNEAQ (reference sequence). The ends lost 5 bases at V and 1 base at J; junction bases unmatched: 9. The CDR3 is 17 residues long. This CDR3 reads CASSPNRGRWSGNTIYF. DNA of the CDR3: TGTGCCAGCAGCCCCAACAGGGGGCGATGGTCTGGAAACACCATATATTTT.

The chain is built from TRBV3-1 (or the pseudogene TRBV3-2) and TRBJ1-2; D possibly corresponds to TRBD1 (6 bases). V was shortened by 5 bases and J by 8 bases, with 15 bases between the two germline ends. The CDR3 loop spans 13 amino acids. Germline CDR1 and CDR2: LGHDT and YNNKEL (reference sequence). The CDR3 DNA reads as TGTGCCAGCAGCTTCCCAGGGGCCAGGGGCTACACCTTC. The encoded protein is CASSFPGARGYTF.

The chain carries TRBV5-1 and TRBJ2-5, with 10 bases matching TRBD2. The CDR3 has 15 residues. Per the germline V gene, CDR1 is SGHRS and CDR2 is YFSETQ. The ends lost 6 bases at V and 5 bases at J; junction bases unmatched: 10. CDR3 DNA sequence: TGCGCCAGCACCAACAGCGGGGGGGCCATCGAGACCCAGTACTTC. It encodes CASTNSGGAIETQYF. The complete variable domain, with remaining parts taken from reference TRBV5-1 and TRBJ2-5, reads KAGVTQTPRYLIKTRGQQVTLSCSPISGHRSVSWYQQTPGQGLQFLFEYFSETQRNKGNFPGRFSGRQFSNSRSEMNVSTLELGDSALYLCASTNSGGAIETQYFGPGTRLLVL.

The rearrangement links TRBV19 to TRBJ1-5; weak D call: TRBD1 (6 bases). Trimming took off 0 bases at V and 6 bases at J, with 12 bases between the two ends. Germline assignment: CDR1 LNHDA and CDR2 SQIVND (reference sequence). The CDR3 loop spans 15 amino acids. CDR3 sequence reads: CASSIEVGGSQPQHF. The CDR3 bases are TGTGCCAGTAGTATAGAAGTAGGGGGAAGTCAGCCCCAGCATTTT.

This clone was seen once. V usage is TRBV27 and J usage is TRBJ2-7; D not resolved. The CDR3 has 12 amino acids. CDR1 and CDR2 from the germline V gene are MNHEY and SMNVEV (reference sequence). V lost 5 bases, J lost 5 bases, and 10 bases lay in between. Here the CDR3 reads CASSRNLDEQYF. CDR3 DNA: TGTGCCAGCAGTAGGAATCTAGACGAGCAGTACTTC.

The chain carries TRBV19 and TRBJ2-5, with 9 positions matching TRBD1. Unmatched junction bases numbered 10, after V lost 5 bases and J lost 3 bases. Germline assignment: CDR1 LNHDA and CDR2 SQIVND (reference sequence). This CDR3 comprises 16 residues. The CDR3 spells CASSSGPGQGEETQYF. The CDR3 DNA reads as TGTGCCAGTAGTTCCGGTCCGGGACAGGGAGAAGAGACCCAGTACTTC.

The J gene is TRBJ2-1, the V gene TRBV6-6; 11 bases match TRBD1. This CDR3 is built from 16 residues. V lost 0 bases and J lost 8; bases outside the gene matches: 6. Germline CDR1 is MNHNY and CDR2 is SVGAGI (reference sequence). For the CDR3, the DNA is TGTGCCAGCAGTTACTCGAGGACAGGGGGCATCGATGAGCAGTTCTTC. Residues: CASSYSRTGGIDEQFF.

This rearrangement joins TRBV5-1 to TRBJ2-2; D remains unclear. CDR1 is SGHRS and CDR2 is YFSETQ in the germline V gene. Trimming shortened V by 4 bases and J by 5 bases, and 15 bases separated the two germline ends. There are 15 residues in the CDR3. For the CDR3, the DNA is TGCGCCAGCAGCCGATCTCCCACCCGGACCGGGGAGCTGTTTTTT. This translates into CASSRSPTRTGELFF.

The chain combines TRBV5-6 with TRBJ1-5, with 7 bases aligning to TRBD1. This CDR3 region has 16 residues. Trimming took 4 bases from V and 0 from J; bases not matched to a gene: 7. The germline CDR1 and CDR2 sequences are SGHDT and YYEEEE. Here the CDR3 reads CASSRSGTDSNQPQHF. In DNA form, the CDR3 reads TGTGCCAGCAGCCGGTCAGGGACAGATAGCAATCAGCCCCAGCATTTT. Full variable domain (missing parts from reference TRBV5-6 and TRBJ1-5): DAGVTQSPTHLIKTRGQQVTLRCSPKSGHDTVSWYQQALGQGPQFIFQYYEEEERQRGNFPDRFSGHQFPNYSSELNVNALLLGDSALYLCASSRSGTDSNQPQHFGDGTRLSIL.

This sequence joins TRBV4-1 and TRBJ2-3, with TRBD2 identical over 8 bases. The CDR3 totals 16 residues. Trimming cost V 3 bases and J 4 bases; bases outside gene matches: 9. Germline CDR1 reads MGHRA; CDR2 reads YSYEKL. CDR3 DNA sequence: TGCGCCAGCAGCCAGATCGGGGGGGTACGCCCAGATACGCAGTATTTT. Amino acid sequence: CASSQIGGVRPDTQYF.

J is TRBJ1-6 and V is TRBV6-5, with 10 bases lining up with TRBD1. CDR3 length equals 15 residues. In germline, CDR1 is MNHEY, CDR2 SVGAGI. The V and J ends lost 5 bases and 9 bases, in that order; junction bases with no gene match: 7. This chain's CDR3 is CASSRQDRGSSPLHF. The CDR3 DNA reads TGTGCCAGCAGTCGCCAGGACAGGGGGAGTTCACCCCTCCACTTT.

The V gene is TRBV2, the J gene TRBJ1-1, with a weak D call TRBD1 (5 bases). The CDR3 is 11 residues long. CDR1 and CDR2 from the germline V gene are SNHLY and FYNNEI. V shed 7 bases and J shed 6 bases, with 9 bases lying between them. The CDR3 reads CASIREAEAFF. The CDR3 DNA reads TGTGCCAGCATCAGGGAAGCTGAAGCTTTCTTT.

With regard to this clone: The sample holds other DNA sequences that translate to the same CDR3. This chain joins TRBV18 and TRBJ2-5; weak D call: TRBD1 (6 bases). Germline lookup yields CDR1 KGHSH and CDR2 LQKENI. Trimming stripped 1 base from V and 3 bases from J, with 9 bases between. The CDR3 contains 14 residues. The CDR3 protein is CASSPLAGEETQYF. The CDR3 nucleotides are TGTGCCAGCTCACCACTCGCAGGGGAAGAGACCCAGTACTTC.

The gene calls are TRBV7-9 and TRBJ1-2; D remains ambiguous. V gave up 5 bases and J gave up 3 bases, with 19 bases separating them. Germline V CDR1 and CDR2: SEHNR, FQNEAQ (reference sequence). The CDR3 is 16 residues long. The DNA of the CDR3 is TGTGCCAGCAGCGGCCCTGCGGGCCGGCGGGACTATGGCTACACCTTC. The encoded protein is CASSGPAGRRDYGYTF.

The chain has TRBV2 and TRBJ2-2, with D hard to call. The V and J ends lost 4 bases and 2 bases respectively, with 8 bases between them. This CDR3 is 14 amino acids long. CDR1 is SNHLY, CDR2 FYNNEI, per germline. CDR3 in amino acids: CASSGLTNTGELFF. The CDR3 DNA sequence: TGTGCCAGCAGTGGTCTTACAAACACCGGGGAGCTGTTTTTT.

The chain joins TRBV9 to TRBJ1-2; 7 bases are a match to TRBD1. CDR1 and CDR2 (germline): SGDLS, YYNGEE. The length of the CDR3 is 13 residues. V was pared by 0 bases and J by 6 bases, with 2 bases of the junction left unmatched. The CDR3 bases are TGTGCCAGCAGCGTAGGCCAGGGGGATGGCTACACCTTC. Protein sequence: CASSVGQGDGYTF.

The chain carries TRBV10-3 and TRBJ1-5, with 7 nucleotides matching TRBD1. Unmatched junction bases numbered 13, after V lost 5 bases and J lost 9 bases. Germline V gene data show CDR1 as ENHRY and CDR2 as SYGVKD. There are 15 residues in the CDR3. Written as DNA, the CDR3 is TGTGCCATCAGTAAGGAACAGGGGCCCTCTTGGCCCCAGCATTTT. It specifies CAISKEQGPSWPQHF.

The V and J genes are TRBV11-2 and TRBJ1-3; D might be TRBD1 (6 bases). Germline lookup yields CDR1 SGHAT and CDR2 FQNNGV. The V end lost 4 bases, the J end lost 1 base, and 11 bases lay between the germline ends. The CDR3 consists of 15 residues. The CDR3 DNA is TGTGCCAGCAGCTCCAATACAGGGTCTGGAAACACCATATATTTT. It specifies CASSSNTGSGNTIYF.

The CDR3 region has the DNA TGTGCCAGCAGCCCCAGGGCTTATGGCTACACCTTC. Its translation: CASSPRAYGYTF. The genes are TRBV5-6 and TRBJ1-2; tentatively, D is TRBD1 (5 bases). The CDR3 runs 12 residues. Germline V gene sequence: CDR1 SGHDT, CDR2 YYEEEE. V dropped 4 bases and J dropped 5 bases, with 9 bases sitting between them.